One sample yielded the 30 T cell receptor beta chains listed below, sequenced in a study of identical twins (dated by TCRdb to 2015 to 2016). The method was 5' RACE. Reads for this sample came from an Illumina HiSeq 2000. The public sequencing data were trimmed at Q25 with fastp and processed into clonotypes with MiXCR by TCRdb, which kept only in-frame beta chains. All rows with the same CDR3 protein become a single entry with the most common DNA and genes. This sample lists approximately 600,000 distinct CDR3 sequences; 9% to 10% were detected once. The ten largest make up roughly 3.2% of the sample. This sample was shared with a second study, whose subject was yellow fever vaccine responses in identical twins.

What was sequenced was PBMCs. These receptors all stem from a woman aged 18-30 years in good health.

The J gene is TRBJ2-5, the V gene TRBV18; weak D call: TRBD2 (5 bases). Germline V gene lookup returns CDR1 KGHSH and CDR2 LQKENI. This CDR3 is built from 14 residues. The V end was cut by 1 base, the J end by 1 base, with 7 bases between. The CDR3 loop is CASSPLDFQETQYF. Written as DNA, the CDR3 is TGTGCCAGCTCACCACTGGACTTCCAAGAGACCCAGTACTTC.

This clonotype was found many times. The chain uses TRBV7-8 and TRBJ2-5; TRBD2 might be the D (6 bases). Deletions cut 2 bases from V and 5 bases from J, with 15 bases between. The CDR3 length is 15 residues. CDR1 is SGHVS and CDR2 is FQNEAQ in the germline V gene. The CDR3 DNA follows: TGTGCCAGCAGCTTAAACGGAGGGAACGGGGAGACCCAGTACTTC. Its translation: CASSLNGGNGETQYF.

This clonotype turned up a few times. The CDR3 sequence is CATKGQLSSYEQYF. The CDR3 coding sequence is TGTGCCACTAAAGGACAACTAAGCTCCTACGAGCAGTACTTC. The gene calls are TRBV10-3 and TRBJ2-7; TRBD1 might be the D (5 bases). Germline V gene lookup returns CDR1 ENHRY and CDR2 SYGVKD. This CDR3 has 14 residues. Trimming stripped 10 bases from V and 0 bases from J, with 16 bases between.

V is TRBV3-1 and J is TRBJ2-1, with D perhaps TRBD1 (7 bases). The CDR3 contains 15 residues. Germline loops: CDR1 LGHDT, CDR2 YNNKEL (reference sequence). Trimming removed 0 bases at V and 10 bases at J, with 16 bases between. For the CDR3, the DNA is TGTGCCAGCAGCCAAGATTTCGCGGGACAGCGGGAGCAGTTCTTC. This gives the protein CASSQDFAGQREQFF.

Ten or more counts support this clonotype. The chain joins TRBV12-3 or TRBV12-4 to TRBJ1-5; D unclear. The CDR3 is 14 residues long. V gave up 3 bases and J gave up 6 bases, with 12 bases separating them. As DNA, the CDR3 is TGTGCCAGCAGTTTGTCAGGTGTCGGTCAGCCCCAGCATTTT. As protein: CASSLSGVGQPQHF.

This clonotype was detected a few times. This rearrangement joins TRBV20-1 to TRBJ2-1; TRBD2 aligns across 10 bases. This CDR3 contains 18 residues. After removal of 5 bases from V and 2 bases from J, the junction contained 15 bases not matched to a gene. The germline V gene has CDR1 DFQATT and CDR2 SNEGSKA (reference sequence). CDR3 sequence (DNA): TGCAGTGCTTCCGATCTAGCGGGAGTAAGGACGCCCTACAATGAGCAGTTCTTC. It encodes CSASDLAGVRTPYNEQFF.

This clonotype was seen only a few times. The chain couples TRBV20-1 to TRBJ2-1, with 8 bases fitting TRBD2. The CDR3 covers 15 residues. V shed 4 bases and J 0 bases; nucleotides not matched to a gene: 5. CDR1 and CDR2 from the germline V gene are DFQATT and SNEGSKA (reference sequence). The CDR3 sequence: CSATLAGISYNEQFF. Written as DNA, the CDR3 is TGCAGTGCTACATTAGCGGGGATCTCCTACAATGAGCAGTTCTTC.

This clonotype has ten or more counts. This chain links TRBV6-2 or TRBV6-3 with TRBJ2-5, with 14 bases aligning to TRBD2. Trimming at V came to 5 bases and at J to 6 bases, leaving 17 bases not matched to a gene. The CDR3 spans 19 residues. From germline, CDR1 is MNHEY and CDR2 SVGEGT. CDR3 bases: TGTGCCAGCAGTCAACTATATACCGGGACTAGCGGGAGTTTAAAGACCCAGTACTTC. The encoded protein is CASSQLYTGTSGSLKTQYF.

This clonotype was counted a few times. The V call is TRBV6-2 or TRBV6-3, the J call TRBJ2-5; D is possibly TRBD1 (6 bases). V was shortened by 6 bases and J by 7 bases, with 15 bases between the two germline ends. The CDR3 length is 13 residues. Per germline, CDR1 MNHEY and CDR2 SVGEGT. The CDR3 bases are TGTGCCAGCAGGTCAGGGGTTACTTGGACCCAGTACTTC. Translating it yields CASRSGVTWTQYF.

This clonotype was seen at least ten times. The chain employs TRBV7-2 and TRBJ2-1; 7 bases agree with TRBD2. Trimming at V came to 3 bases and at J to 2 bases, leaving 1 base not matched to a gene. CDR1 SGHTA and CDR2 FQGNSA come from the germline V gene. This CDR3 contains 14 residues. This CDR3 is CASSFLAAYNEQFF. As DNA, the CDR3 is TGTGCCAGCAGCTTCCTAGCGGCCTACAATGAGCAGTTCTTC.

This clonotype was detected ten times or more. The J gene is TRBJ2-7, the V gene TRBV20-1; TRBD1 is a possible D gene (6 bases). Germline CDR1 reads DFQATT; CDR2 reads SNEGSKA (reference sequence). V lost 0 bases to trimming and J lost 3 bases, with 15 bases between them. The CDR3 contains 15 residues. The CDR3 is CSARDSRGSNYEQYF. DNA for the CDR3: TGCAGTGCTAGAGATAGCAGGGGATCAAACTACGAGCAGTACTTC.

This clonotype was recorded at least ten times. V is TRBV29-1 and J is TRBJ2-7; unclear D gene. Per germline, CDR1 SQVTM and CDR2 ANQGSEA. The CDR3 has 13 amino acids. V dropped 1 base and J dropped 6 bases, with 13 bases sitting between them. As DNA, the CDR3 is TGCAGCGTTGAAGGCAGGACGGCTGGCGAGCAGTACTTC. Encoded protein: CSVEGRTAGEQYF.

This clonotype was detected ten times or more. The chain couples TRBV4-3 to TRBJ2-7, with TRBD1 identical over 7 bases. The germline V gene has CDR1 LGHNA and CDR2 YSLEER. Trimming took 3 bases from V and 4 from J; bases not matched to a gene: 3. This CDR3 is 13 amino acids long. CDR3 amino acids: CASSQTQGYEQYF. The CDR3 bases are TGCGCCAGCAGCCAGACACAGGGGTACGAGCAGTACTTC.

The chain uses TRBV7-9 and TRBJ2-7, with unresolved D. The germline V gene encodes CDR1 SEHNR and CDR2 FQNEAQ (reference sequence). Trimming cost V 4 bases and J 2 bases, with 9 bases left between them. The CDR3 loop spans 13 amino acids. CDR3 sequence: CASSSQATYEQYF. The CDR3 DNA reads TGTGCCAGCAGCTCCCAAGCTACCTACGAGCAGTACTTC.

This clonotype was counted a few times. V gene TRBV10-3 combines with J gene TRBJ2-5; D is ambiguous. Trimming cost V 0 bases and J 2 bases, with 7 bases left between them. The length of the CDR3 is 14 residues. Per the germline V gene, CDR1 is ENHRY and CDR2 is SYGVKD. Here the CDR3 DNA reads TGTGCCATCAGTGAGTCGGGCGTACAAGAGACCCAGTACTTC. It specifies CAISESGVQETQYF.

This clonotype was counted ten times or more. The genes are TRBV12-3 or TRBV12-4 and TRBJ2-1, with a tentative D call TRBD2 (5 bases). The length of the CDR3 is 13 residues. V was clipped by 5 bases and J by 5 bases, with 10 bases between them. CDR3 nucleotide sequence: TGTGCCAGCAGTCTTGGACTTAACAATGAGCAGTTCTTC. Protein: CASSLGLNNEQFF.

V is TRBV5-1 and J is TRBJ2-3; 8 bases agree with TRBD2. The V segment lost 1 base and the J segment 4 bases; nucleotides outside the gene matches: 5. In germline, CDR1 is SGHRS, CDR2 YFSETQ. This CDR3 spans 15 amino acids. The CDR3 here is CASSLTGGPSDTQYF. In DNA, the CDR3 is TGCGCCAGCAGCTTGACGGGGGGGCCATCAGATACGCAGTATTTT.

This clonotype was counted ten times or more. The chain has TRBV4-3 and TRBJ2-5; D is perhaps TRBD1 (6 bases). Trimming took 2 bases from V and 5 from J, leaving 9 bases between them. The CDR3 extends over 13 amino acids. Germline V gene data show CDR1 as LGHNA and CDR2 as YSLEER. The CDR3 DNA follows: TGCGCCAGCAGCCAATCCACAGGGGAGACCCAGTACTTC. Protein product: CASSQSTGETQYF.

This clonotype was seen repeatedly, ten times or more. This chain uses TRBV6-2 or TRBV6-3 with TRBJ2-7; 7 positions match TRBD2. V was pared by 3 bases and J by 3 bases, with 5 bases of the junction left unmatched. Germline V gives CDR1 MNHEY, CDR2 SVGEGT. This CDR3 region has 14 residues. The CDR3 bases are TGTGCCAGCAGTTATAACGGGGGGAGCTACGAGCAGTACTTC. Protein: CASSYNGGSYEQYF.

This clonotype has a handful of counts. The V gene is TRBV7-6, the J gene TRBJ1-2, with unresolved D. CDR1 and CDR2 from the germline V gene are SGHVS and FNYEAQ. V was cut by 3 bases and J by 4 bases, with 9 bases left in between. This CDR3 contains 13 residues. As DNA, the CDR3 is TGTGCCAGCAGCTTGTGGACGGTCTATGGCTACACCTTC. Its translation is CASSLWTVYGYTF.

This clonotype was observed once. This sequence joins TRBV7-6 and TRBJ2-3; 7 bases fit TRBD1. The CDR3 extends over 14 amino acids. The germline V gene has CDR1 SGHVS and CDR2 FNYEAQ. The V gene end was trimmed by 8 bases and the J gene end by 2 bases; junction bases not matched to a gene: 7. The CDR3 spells CASGRGPLTDTQYF. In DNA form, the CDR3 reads TGTGCCAGCGGTAGGGGGCCCCTCACAGATACGCAGTATTTT.

CDR3 amino acids: CASNPGTGNYEQYF. Here the CDR3 DNA reads TGTGCCAGCAATCCCGGGACAGGAAATTACGAGCAGTACTTC. This chain links TRBV2 with TRBJ2-7, with TRBD1 matching over 8 bases. The CDR3 extends over 14 amino acids. Germline CDR1 reads SNHLY; CDR2 reads FYNNEI. The V and J ends lost 7 bases and 4 bases, in that order; junction bases with no gene match: 9.

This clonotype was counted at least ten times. Here the CDR3 DNA reads TGTGCCAGCAGCTGGGGGCGTGGGGGAAGCTGGTTCTCCTACGAGCAGTACTTC. Its translation is CASSWGRGGSWFSYEQYF. The V gene is TRBV11-2, the J gene TRBJ2-7; possible D gene TRBD1, 6 bases. Trimming cost V 4 bases and J 0 bases, with 22 bases left between them. The CDR3 is 18 residues long. Germline CDR1 SGHAT, CDR2 FQNNGV.

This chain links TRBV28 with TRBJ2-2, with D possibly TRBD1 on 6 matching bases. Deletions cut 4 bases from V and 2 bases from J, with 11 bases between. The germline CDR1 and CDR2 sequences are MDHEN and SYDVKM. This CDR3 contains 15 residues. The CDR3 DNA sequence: TGTGCCAGCAGTTCTGGACAGCTCAACACCGGGGAGCTGTTTTTT. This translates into CASSSGQLNTGELFF. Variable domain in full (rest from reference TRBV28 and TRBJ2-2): DVKVTQSSRYLVKRTGEKVFLECVQDMDHENMFWYRQDPGLGLRLIYFSYDVKMKEKGDIPEGYSVSREKKERFSLILESASTNQTSMYLCASSSGQLNTGELFFGEGSRLTVL.

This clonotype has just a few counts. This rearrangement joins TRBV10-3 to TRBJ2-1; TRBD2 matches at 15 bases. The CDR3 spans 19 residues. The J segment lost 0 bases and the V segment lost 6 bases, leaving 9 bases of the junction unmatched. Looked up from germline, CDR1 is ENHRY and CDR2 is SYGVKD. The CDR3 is CAISYGTSGGSSSYNEQFF. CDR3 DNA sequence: TGTGCCATCAGCTATGGGACTAGCGGGGGGTCGAGCTCCTACAATGAGCAGTTCTTC.

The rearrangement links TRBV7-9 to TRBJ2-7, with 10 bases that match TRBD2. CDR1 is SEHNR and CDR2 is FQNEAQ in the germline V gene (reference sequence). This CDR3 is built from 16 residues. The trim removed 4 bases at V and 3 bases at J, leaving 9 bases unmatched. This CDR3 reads CASSSTLLAGNYEQYF. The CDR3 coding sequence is TGTGCCAGCAGCTCCACCCTACTAGCGGGGAACTACGAGCAGTACTTC.

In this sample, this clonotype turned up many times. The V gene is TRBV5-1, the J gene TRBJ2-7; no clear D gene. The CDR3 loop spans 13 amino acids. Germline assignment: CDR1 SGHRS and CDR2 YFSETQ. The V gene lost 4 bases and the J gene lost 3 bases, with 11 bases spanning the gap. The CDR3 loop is CASSTDPLYEQYF. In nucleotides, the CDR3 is TGCGCCAGCAGCACGGACCCGCTCTACGAGCAGTACTTC.

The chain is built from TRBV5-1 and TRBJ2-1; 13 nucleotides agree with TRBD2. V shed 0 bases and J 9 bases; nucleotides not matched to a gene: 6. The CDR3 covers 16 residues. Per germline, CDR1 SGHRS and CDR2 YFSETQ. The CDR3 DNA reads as TGCGCCAGCAGCTTGGGGACTAGCGGGAGTCGGGCTGAGCAGTTCTTC. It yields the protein CASSLGTSGSRAEQFF. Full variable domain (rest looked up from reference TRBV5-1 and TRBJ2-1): KAGVTQTPRYLIKTRGQQVTLSCSPISGHRSVSWYQQTPGQGLQFLFEYFSETQRNKGNFPGRFSGRQFSNSRSEMNVSTLELGDSALYLCASSLGTSGSRAEQFFGPGTRLTVL.

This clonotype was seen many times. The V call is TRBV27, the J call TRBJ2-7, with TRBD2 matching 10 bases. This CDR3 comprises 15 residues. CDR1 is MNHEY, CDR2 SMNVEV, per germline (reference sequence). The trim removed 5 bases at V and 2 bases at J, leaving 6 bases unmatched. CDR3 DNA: TGTGCCAGCAGTCCCCTAGCGGGGGCCCCCTACGAGCAGTACTTC. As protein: CASSPLAGAPYEQYF.

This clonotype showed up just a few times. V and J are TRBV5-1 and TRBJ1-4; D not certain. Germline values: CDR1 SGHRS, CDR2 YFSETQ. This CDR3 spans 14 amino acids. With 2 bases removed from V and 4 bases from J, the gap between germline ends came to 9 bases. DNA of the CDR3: TGCGCCAGCAGCTTCCGGCCAGATAATGAAAAACTGTTTTTT. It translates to CASSFRPDNEKLFF.